This T cell receptor (beta chain) comes out of a study of molecular identifiers for immune sequencing clone quantification. TCRdb recomputed calls from the PCR reads with MiXCR, one row per CDR3 protein. The profile shows some 680,000 distinct CDR3 sequences, roughly 23% of them singletons. Germline CDR1 and CDR2: MNHEY and SVGEGT. CDR3 length equals 17 residues. Trimming cost V 0 bases and J 5 bases; bases outside gene matches: 10. This clonotype was recorded a few times. Sequenced input: naive CD8+ T cells from blood, with Jurkat cell RNA spiked in. Documented subset: FACS-sorted CD8+CD4-CCR7+CD45RA+ naive T cells. This chain uses TRBV6-2 or TRBV6-3 with TRBJ2-1; 7 bases fit TRBD2. The receptor's source is a human donor in good health. Some libraries in this study had Jurkat cell RNA spiked in. CDR3 residues: CASSYSPSLAGDNEQFF. In DNA form, the CDR3 reads TGTGCCAGCAGTTACTCTCCCTCTCTGGCGGGGGACAATGAGCAGTTCTTC.